This T cell receptor beta chain comes out of a study of blood T cell repertoires in COVID-19. The repertoire was sequenced with immunoSEQ multiplex PCR; TCRdb's copy has only in-frame clones and lacks some. This table has 280,000 or so clones, 87% appearing once. Participants, about 18 to 100 years old, spanned fewer than 25 US areas. Clinical history as reported by participants underpinned cohort assignment. What the recovered Cohort 3 donors had was two negative PCRs, clearance, or symptom resolution. Trimming took 4 bases from V and 9 from J, leaving 9 bases between them. Germline CDR1 is SGHTA and CDR2 is FQGNSA. The CDR3 is 12 amino acids.

Sequenced: PBMCs or T cells enriched from blood (not recorded which). The chain joins TRBV7-2 to TRBJ2-2, with D possibly being TRBD1 (6 bases). This TCR was sampled from a woman aged 40 to 49 who had recovered from COVID-19. The CDR3 spells CASSSQGRELFF. The CDR3 DNA follows: TGTGCCAGCAGCTCACAGGGCAGGGAGCTGTTTTTT.